What follows are 10 T cell receptor beta chains derived from one specimen sequenced in a study of blood T cell repertoires in COVID-19. Sequencing used immunoSEQ multiplex PCR; TCRdb keeps in-frame clones, though not all of them. The sample gives 110,000 or so clones, about 88% of which show up once; 8% to 8.5% is in the top ten. Sequenced: peripheral blood. These receptors were taken from a woman in her 70s who had recovered from COVID-19.

The V call is TRBV29-1, the J call TRBJ1-3; D gene uncertain. CDR1 is SQVTM and CDR2 is ANQGSEA in the germline V gene. V was pared by 3 bases and J by 3 bases, with 9 bases between. The CDR3 covers 13 residues. CDR3 loop: CSVEAGIGNTIYF. The CDR3 coding sequence is TGCAGCGTTGAGGCGGGGATTGGAAACACCATATATTTT. The whole variable domain, filled in from reference TRBV29-1 and TRBJ1-3, reads SAVISQKPSRDICQRGTSLTIQCQVDSQVTMMFWYRQQPGQSLTLIATANQGSEATYESGFVIDKFPISRPNLTFSTLTVSNMSPEDSSIYLCSVEAGIGNTIYFGEGSWLTVV.

This clone was recorded once. The gene calls are TRBV19 and TRBJ2-7, with D perhaps TRBD1 (6 bases). Germline-derived CDR1 and CDR2 are LNHDA and SQIVND (reference sequence). V lost 4 bases, J lost 0 bases, and 10 bases lay in between. This CDR3 contains 14 residues. The CDR3: CASSNRTVSYEQYF. DNA for the CDR3: TGTGCCAGTAGTAACCGGACAGTCTCCTACGAGCAGTACTTC. The whole variable domain, remainder taken from reference TRBV19 and TRBJ2-7, is DGGITQSPKYLFRKEGQNVTLSCEQNLNHDAMYWYRQDPGQGLRLIYYSQIVNDFQKGDIAEGYSVSREKKESFPLTVTSAQKNPTAFYLCASSNRTVSYEQYFGPGTRLTVT.

The J gene is TRBJ1-5, the V gene TRBV12-3 or TRBV12-4; TRBD1 matches 9 bases. The CDR3 runs 13 residues. With 4 bases clipped from V and 6 bases from J, the junction kept 1 base outside the gene matches. CDR3 in amino acids: CASSYRGLQPQHF. The CDR3 bases are TGTGCCAGCAGTTACAGGGGGCTTCAGCCCCAGCATTTT.

The chain joins TRBV10-3 to TRBJ2-5, with 11 bases fitting TRBD2. The CDR3 covers 15 residues. Germline assignment: CDR1 ENHRY and CDR2 SYGVKD. V gave up 8 bases and J gave up 1 base; unmatched junction bases: 6. The CDR3: CAISASGGPQETQYF. CDR3 bases: TGTGCCATCTCGGCTAGCGGGGGGCCCCAAGAGACCCAGTACTTC.

The chain employs TRBV5-1 and TRBJ2-6; D might be TRBD2 (6 bases). CDR3 length: 13 residues. V was cut by 0 bases and J by 15 bases, with 13 bases left in between. Germline V gene sequence: CDR1 SGHRS, CDR2 YFSETQ. Written as DNA, the CDR3 is TGCGCCAGCAGCTTGGCGGAGGGTAGGGCCCTGACTTTC. Translation gives CASSLAEGRALTF.

The chain has TRBV7-9 and TRBJ2-5; TRBD1 matches at 8 bases. Germline V gene lookup returns CDR1 SEHNR and CDR2 FQNEAQ (reference sequence). This CDR3 is 15 amino acids long. V lost 1 base to trimming and J lost 5 bases; unmatched junction nucleotides: 6. CDR3 residues: CASSLGSGGAETQYF. The CDR3, as DNA: TGTGCCAGCAGCTTAGGATCAGGGGGCGCGGAGACCCAGTACTTC. Variable domain in full (rest from reference TRBV7-9 and TRBJ2-5): DTGVSQNPRHKITKRGQNVTFRCDPISEHNRLYWYRQTLGQGPEFLTYFQNEAQLEKSRLLSDRFSAERPKGSFSTLEIQRTEQGDSAMYLCASSLGSGGAETQYFGPGTRLLVL.

This clone occurred once. The J gene is TRBJ2-1, the V gene TRBV5-1, with TRBD1 matching 11 bases. CDR1 is SGHRS and CDR2 is YFSETQ in the germline V gene. The CDR3 spans 15 residues. The J segment lost 10 bases and the V segment lost 4 bases, leaving 10 bases of the junction unmatched. The CDR3 DNA is TGCGCCAGCAGCGAGGGGACAGGGGGATCCGGAGAGCAGTTCTTC. It specifies CASSEGTGGSGEQFF. The full variable domain, with the rest looked up from reference TRBV5-1 and TRBJ2-1, is KAGVTQTPRYLIKTRGQQVTLSCSPISGHRSVSWYQQTPGQGLQFLFEYFSETQRNKGNFPGRFSGRQFSNSRSEMNVSTLELGDSALYLCASSEGTGGSGEQFFGPGTRLTVL.

This clone showed up just once. The chain is built from TRBV28 and TRBJ2-3; 7 bases are a match to TRBD2. The J segment lost 1 base and the V segment lost 6 bases, leaving 7 bases of the junction unmatched. The germline gives CDR1 MDHEN, CDR2 SYDVKM. CDR3 length equals 15 residues. The CDR3 nucleotides are TGTGCCAGCAGCCAGGTGGCGGGGGGCACAGATACGCAGTATTTT. Its translation is CASSQVAGGTDTQYF.

This clone was recorded only once. The rearrangement links TRBV28 to TRBJ2-7; D possibly corresponds to TRBD2 (6 bases). This CDR3 spans 14 amino acids. Germline-derived CDR1 and CDR2 are MDHEN and SYDVKM. The germline V and J ends were trimmed by 8 bases and 2 bases, with 16 bases remaining between them. CDR3 protein: CASATSIKPYEQYF. Here the CDR3 DNA reads TGTGCCAGCGCGACTAGTATAAAGCCCTACGAGCAGTACTTC.

V and J are TRBV6-2 or TRBV6-3 and TRBJ1-1; TRBD1 matches at 10 bases. CDR1 and CDR2 (germline): MNHEY, SVGEGT. Trimming removed 6 bases from V and 6 bases from J; junction bases left unmatched: 13. The CDR3 covers 16 residues. The CDR3: CASSHDRGHWRPEAFF. For the CDR3, the DNA is TGTGCCAGCAGCCACGACAGGGGGCATTGGCGTCCTGAAGCTTTCTTT.